The 28 T cell receptor beta chains reported below all come from one sample, sequenced in a study of blood T cell repertoires in COVID-19. Generated by immunoSEQ multiplex PCR, the TCRdb table keeps only in-frame clones and is missing some. The sample has around 130,000 clones, under 90% seen once; the top ten hold 2% to 3%. Sequencing was performed on PBMCs or T cells enriched from blood (not recorded which). These receptors all stem from a man between 35 and 55 years old with acute COVID-19.

The V call is TRBV28, the J call TRBJ2-7, with D hard to call. Deletions cut 8 bases from V and 2 bases from J, with 4 bases between. CDR3 size: 10 residues. Germline V gene lookup returns CDR1 MDHEN and CDR2 SYDVKM. The CDR3 reads CASSAYEQYF. CDR3 DNA sequence: TGTGCCAGCTCTGCCTACGAGCAGTACTTC.

The rearrangement links TRBV6-5 to TRBJ2-7; 7 positions match TRBD1. Germline V gives CDR1 MNHEY, CDR2 SVGAGI. V lost 5 bases and J lost 3; bases outside the gene matches: 7. The CDR3 loop spans 14 amino acids. In DNA form, the CDR3 reads TGTGCCAGCAGTACTTTACAGGGGCGCTACGAGCAGTACTTC. Its protein product is CASSTLQGRYEQYF.

The rearrangement joins TRBV28 to TRBJ2-7; 10 bases line up with TRBD1. Germline V CDR1 and CDR2: MDHEN, SYDVKM. The CDR3 has 16 residues. The V segment lost 3 bases and the J segment 2 bases; nucleotides outside the gene matches: 7. The CDR3 DNA sequence: TGTGCCAGCAGTTTCCGGGACAGGGGTAGCGCCTACGAGCAGTACTTC. Its translation is CASSFRDRGSAYEQYF. Drawing the rest from reference TRBV28 and TRBJ2-7, the complete variable domain is DVKVTQSSRYLVKRTGEKVFLECVQDMDHENMFWYRQDPGLGLRLIYFSYDVKMKEKGDIPEGYSVSREKKERFSLILESASTNQTSMYLCASSFRDRGSAYEQYFGPGTRLTVT.

This chain joins TRBV19 and TRBJ1-2, with D maybe TRBD1 (5 bases). CDR1 is LNHDA and CDR2 is SQIVND in the germline V gene (reference sequence). The CDR3 length is 11 residues. The ends were cut back, 8 bases at V and 7 bases at J, with 11 bases in the middle. CDR3 sequence reads: CASRQGGGYTF. CDR3 coding DNA: TGTGCCAGTCGGCAGGGAGGTGGCTACACCTTC.

The chain employs TRBV2 and TRBJ1-6, with D maybe TRBD1 (6 bases). This CDR3 has 15 amino acids. Trimming pared 7 bases from V and 3 bases from J, leaving 13 bases between. Germline-derived CDR1 and CDR2 are SNHLY and FYNNEI. Here the CDR3 reads CASTAEGGYNSPLHF. The CDR3 DNA follows: TGTGCCAGCACGGCGGAAGGGGGCTATAATTCACCCCTCCACTTT. The full variable domain, in which reference TRBV2 and TRBJ1-6 provide the parts outside the CDR3, is EPEVTQTPSHQVTQMGQEVILRCVPISNHLYFYWYRQILGQKVEFLVSFYNNEISEKSEIFDDQFSVERPDGSNFTLKIRSTKLEDSAMYFCASTAEGGYNSPLHFGNGTRLTVT.

V is TRBV19 and J is TRBJ1-3, with D maybe TRBD1 (5 bases). V lost 1 base to trimming and J lost 0 bases, with 13 bases between them. The CDR3 spans 17 residues. From germline, CDR1 is LNHDA and CDR2 SQIVND (reference sequence). CDR3 sequence (DNA): TGTGCCAGTAGTATAGCCCGGGACGGGGGCTCTGGAAACACCATATATTTT. Protein product: CASSIARDGGSGNTIYF.

The DNA for the CDR3 is TGTGCCTGGAACGAGCGGGGGCCCTACAATGAGCAGTTCTTC. Its protein is CAWNERGPYNEQFF. The chain carries TRBV30 and TRBJ2-1; TRBD2 matches at 8 bases. CDR1 and CDR2 (germline): GTSNPN, SVGIG (reference sequence). This CDR3 is built from 14 residues. V shed 4 bases, J shed 2 bases, and the junction held 4 bases outside the gene matches.

This chain uses TRBV28 with TRBJ1-1; a weak D match, TRBD1 (5 bases). This CDR3 is 14 amino acids long. Trimming removed 4 bases from V and 6 bases from J, with 15 bases in between. In germline, CDR1 is MDHEN, CDR2 SYDVKM. In nucleotides, the CDR3 is TGTGCCAGCAGTTCGGCCCAGGGCATCTCTGAAGCTTTCTTT. It codes for CASSSAQGISEAFF.

The chain joins TRBV30 to TRBJ1-2; D possibly corresponds to TRBD1 (5 bases). Germline CDR1 and CDR2: GTSNPN and SVGIG (reference sequence). V gave up 3 bases and J gave up 7 bases, with 15 bases separating them. This CDR3 spans 13 amino acids. CDR3 amino acids: CAWRGGGASGYTF. The CDR3 DNA follows: TGTGCCTGGAGGGGGGGAGGGGCGAGTGGCTACACCTTC.

DNA for the CDR3: TGTGCCAGCTCACCACCGGGGGGTGAGCAGTTCTTC. It yields the protein CASSPPGGEQFF. The V and J genes are TRBV18 and TRBJ2-1; perhaps TRBD2 as D (6 bases). The CDR3 consists of 12 residues. Trimming left V 0 bases short and J 9 bases short, with 6 bases between. Germline V gene lookup returns CDR1 KGHSH and CDR2 LQKENI. Based on the CDR3 plus reference TRBV18 and TRBJ2-1, the full variable domain is NAGVMQNPRHLVRRRGQEARLRCSPMKGHSHVYWYRQLPEEGLKFMVYLQKENIIDESGMPKERFSAEFPKEGPSILRIQQVVRGDSAAYFCASSPPGGEQFFGPGTRLTVL.

Here the CDR3 DNA reads TGTGCCAGCAGCGTCACCGGGACAGATAATCAGCCCCAGCATTTT. Translation: CASSVTGTDNQPQHF. The rearrangement uses TRBV9 and TRBJ1-5; 7 bases are a match to TRBD1. The CDR3 spans 15 residues. The germline CDR1 and CDR2 sequences are SGDLS and YYNGEE. V shed 2 bases and J 4 bases; nucleotides not matched to a gene: 6.

This rearrangement joins TRBV4-2 to TRBJ2-5; 11 bases are shared with TRBD2. The CDR3 has 16 amino acids. Germline V lookup: CDR1 LGHNA, CDR2 YNFKEQ. Trimming removed 2 bases from V and 3 bases from J; junction bases left unmatched: 5. CDR3 bases: TGTGCCAGCAGCCAATCACCGACTAGCGGGGAAGAGACCCAGTACTTC. Protein: CASSQSPTSGEETQYF.

The J gene is TRBJ2-7, the V gene TRBV5-5, with a weak D call TRBD2 (6 bases). Deletions cut 1 base from V and 7 bases from J, with 12 bases between. Germline CDR1 SGHKS, CDR2 YYEKEE (reference sequence). The CDR3 is 13 amino acids. In nucleotides, the CDR3 is TGTGCCAGCAGCTTGAGGAGGGGTGGAGAGCAGTACTTC. Its protein is CASSLRRGGEQYF.

This rearrangement joins TRBV19 to TRBJ2-3; 10 bases fit TRBD2. The CDR3 covers 13 residues. The ends lost 9 bases at V and 1 base at J; junction bases unmatched: 1. The germline V gene has CDR1 LNHDA and CDR2 SQIVND (reference sequence). This chain's CDR3 is CASGTSGTDTQYF. CDR3 bases: TGTGCCAGCGGGACTAGCGGCACAGATACGCAGTATTTT. The full variable domain, rest sourced from reference TRBV19 and TRBJ2-3, is DGGITQSPKYLFRKEGQNVTLSCEQNLNHDAMYWYRQDPGQGLRLIYYSQIVNDFQKGDIAEGYSVSREKKESFPLTVTSAQKNPTAFYLCASGTSGTDTQYFGPGTRLTVL.

The gene calls are TRBV18 and TRBJ1-5; weak D call: TRBD1 (5 bases). Deletions cut 2 bases from V and 6 bases from J, with 11 bases between. Germline V gene sequence: CDR1 KGHSH, CDR2 LQKENI. The CDR3 has 14 residues. CDR3 nucleotides: TGTGCCAGCTCACCAGTGGCAGGGCCTCAGCCCCAGCATTTT. It is translated as CASSPVAGPQPQHF.

The chain joins TRBV3-1 (or the pseudogene TRBV3-2) to TRBJ1-6, with D hard to call. Germline V gene lookup returns CDR1 LGHDT and CDR2 YNNKEL (reference sequence). The CDR3 is 12 residues long. V was clipped by 5 bases and J by 8 bases, with 7 bases between them. The CDR3 protein is CASSGADSPLHF. As DNA, the CDR3 is TGTGCCAGCAGCGGAGCGGATTCACCCCTCCACTTT.

A few counts support this clone. This chain uses TRBV6-6 with TRBJ1-3; D possibly corresponds to TRBD1 (6 bases). CDR1 and CDR2 from the germline V gene are MNHNY and SVGAGI (reference sequence). V was pared by 5 bases and J by 0 bases, with 17 bases between. The CDR3 consists of 17 residues. The DNA of the CDR3 is TGTGCCAGCAGTCCAATAATGGACAGCACCTCTGGAAACACCATATATTTT. Protein product: CASSPIMDSTSGNTIYF.

The chain recombines TRBV9 with TRBJ2-1; 9 bases agree with TRBD2. The CDR3 covers 15 residues. Unmatched junction bases numbered 5, after V lost 4 bases and J lost 3 bases. Germline CDR1 reads SGDLS; CDR2 reads YYNGEE. CDR3 region: CASSTLAGFYNEQFF. The CDR3 DNA reads as TGTGCCAGCAGCACCCTAGCGGGATTCTACAATGAGCAGTTCTTC.

The CDR3 DNA is TGTGCCAGCAGTTACCTCCGAGGGTCGAACACCGGGGAGCTGTTTTTT. It specifies CASSYLRGSNTGELFF. V and J are TRBV6-5 and TRBJ2-2; tentatively, D is TRBD2 (5 bases). This CDR3 has 16 residues. The V gene lost 2 bases and the J gene lost 0 bases, with 10 bases spanning the gap. Germline V CDR1 and CDR2: MNHEY, SVGAGI.

The chain couples TRBV7-3 to TRBJ2-3; 8 bases fit TRBD2. CDR1 SGHTA and CDR2 FQGTGA come from the germline V gene. The CDR3 has 16 residues. The V segment lost 4 bases and the J segment 1 base; nucleotides outside the gene matches: 7. The CDR3 region is CASSWVGGRRTDTQYF. The DNA for the CDR3 is TGTGCCAGCAGCTGGGTGGGCGGGAGGCGCACAGATACGCAGTATTTT.

The chain uses TRBV6-2 or TRBV6-3 and TRBJ1-6; 10 bases match TRBD1. The CDR3 is made up of 18 amino acids. Losses at the gene ends were 6 bases for V and 7 bases for J; bases not matched to a gene: 15. The germline V gene encodes CDR1 MNHEY and CDR2 SVGEGT. As DNA, the CDR3 is TGTGCCAGCAGGCCTCCGGGACAGGGGCGCCTGGGAAATTCACCCCTCCACTTT. It yields the protein CASRPPGQGRLGNSPLHF.

The J gene is TRBJ1-5, the V gene TRBV6-2 or TRBV6-3, with D possibly matching TRBD1 (5 bases). Germline V lookup: CDR1 MNHEY, CDR2 SVGEGT. The V and J ends lost 7 bases and 9 bases respectively, with 19 bases between them. The CDR3 spans 14 residues. CDR3 coding DNA: TGTGCCAGCACCCCTGACGGGGGAATAGCGCCCCAGCATTTT. Translating it yields CASTPDGGIAPQHF.

This chain joins TRBV2 and TRBJ2-7, with D perhaps matching TRBD1 (5 bases). The CDR3 spans 13 residues. Germline V gives CDR1 SNHLY, CDR2 FYNNEI. V lost 2 bases, J lost 6 bases, and 11 bases lay in between. CDR3 amino acids: CASSERGFSEQYF. The CDR3 DNA reads TGTGCCAGCAGTGAAAGGGGCTTTAGCGAGCAGTACTTC.

V gene TRBV6-5 combines with J gene TRBJ2-5; 12 bases are shared with TRBD2. Germline V gene sequence: CDR1 MNHEY, CDR2 SVGAGI. This CDR3 has 15 amino acids. The V gene end was trimmed by 2 bases and the J gene end by 4 bases; junction bases not matched to a gene: 2. The CDR3 is CASSYTSGGPETQYF. CDR3 DNA: TGTGCCAGCAGTTACACTAGCGGGGGGCCAGAGACCCAGTACTTC.

This rearrangement joins TRBV6-5 to TRBJ1-2; TRBD1 agrees at 8 bases. V lost 7 bases, J lost 7 bases, and 8 bases stayed unmatched. CDR1 is MNHEY, CDR2 SVGAGI, per germline. The CDR3 runs to 13 residues. The CDR3 DNA reads TGTGCCAGCAAAATACAGGGGGAATTTGGCTACACCTTC. It is translated as CASKIQGEFGYTF.

The gene calls are TRBV2 and TRBJ1-4; D not resolved. CDR3 length equals 11 residues. Trimming removed 7 bases from V and 11 bases from J, with 11 bases in between. The germline V gene encodes CDR1 SNHLY and CDR2 FYNNEI. CDR3 nucleotides: TGTGCCAGCACCACGTCGGAGAAACTGTTTTTT. Translated: CASTTSEKLFF.

This rearrangement joins TRBV6-1 to TRBJ2-7, with unresolved D. Germline loops: CDR1 MNHNS, CDR2 SASEGT. The length of the CDR3 is 12 residues. Trimming cost V 2 bases and J 7 bases, with 9 bases left between them. The CDR3: CASSETRGEQYF. Here the CDR3 DNA reads TGTGCCAGCAGTGAAACTCGCGGTGAGCAGTACTTC.

V is TRBV2 and J is TRBJ2-3; 8 positions agree with TRBD2. From germline, CDR1 is SNHLY and CDR2 FYNNEI. CDR3 size: 16 residues. J lost 5 bases, V lost 4 bases, and 11 bases had no gene match. The CDR3, as DNA: TGTGCCAGCAGTGCGTCAAAAAGCGGGGGAAGAGATACGCAGTATTTT. This gives the protein CASSASKSGGRDTQYF. Full variable domain (outside the CDR3, taken from reference TRBV2 and TRBJ2-3): EPEVTQTPSHQVTQMGQEVILRCVPISNHLYFYWYRQILGQKVEFLVSFYNNEISEKSEIFDDQFSVERPDGSNFTLKIRSTKLEDSAMYFCASSASKSGGRDTQYFGPGTRLTVL.